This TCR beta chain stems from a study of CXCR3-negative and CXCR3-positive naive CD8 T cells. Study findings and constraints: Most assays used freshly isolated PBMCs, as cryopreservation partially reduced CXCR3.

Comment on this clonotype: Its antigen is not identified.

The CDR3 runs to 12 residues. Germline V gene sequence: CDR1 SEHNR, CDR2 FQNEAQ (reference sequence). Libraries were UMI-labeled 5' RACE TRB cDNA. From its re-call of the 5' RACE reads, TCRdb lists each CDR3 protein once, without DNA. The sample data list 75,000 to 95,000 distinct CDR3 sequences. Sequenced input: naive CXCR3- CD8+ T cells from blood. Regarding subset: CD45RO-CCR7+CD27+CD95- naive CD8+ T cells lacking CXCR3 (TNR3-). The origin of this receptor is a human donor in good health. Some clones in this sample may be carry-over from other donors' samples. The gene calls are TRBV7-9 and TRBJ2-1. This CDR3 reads CASSLEGGEQFF.